These 6 T cell receptor beta chains were sequenced from one sample in a study of neurological immune-mediated disorders. TCRdb re-called the 5' RACE reads through MiXCR, storing one row per CDR3 protein. The table records 60,000 to 85,000 distinct CDR3 sequences, around 5.2% of them present only once. Sequencing input: PBMCs. Receptors originate from a man aged 18 to 29 with multiple sclerosis.

This clonotype was counted at least ten times. The DNA for the CDR3 is TGTGCCAGCTCAATCGGGGGGGCCGACACCGGGGAGCTGTTTTTT. It is translated as CASSIGGADTGELFF. The chain combines TRBV6-4 with TRBJ2-2; TRBD2 aligns across 8 bases. Per the germline V gene, CDR1 is MRHNA and CDR2 is SNTAGT. J was trimmed by 3 bases and V by 8 bases; bases with no gene match: 8. The CDR3 runs to 15 residues.

This clonotype was picked up many times. The chain combines TRBV7-9 with TRBJ2-7; D assignment may be TRBD1 or TRBD2 (5 bases each). Trimming left V 5 bases short and J 0 bases short, with 17 bases between. The germline gives CDR1 SEHNR, CDR2 FQNEAQ (reference sequence). The CDR3 has 16 residues. DNA of the CDR3: TGTGCCAGCAGCCCACCCGAGGGGCCCATCTCCTACGAGCAGTACTTC. It specifies CASSPPEGPISYEQYF.

The chain combines TRBV6-6 with TRBJ1-1; D unclear. CDR1 MNHNY and CDR2 SVGAGI come from the germline V gene (reference sequence). CDR3 length: 14 amino acids. The V gene lost 8 bases and the J gene lost 0 bases, with 13 bases spanning the gap. Here the CDR3 reads CASRRQDMNTEAFF. CDR3 nucleotides: TGTGCCAGCCGGAGACAAGACATGAACACTGAAGCTTTCTTT.

Ten or more counts support this clonotype. V is TRBV6-4 and J is TRBJ2-3; 7 bases fit TRBD1. CDR3 length: 14 residues. Unmatched junction bases numbered 0, after V lost 2 bases and J lost 1 base. Germline lookup yields CDR1 MRHNA and CDR2 SNTAGT. The CDR3 DNA reads TGTGCCAGCAGTGACGGGACAGGCACAGATACGCAGTATTTT. It codes for CASSDGTGTDTQYF.

At least ten counts were recorded for this clonotype. The V call is TRBV7-9, the J call TRBJ2-3; the match to TRBD2 covers 9 bases. Trimming at V came to 5 bases and at J to 6 bases, leaving 12 bases not matched to a gene. This CDR3 comprises 16 residues. Germline CDR1 SEHNR, CDR2 FQNEAQ (reference sequence). CDR3 coding DNA: TGTGCCAGCAGCCCACGAATAGCGGGGGCGGTCGATACGCAGTATTTT. It translates to CASSPRIAGAVDTQYF. The full variable domain, with the rest looked up from reference TRBV7-9 and TRBJ2-3, is DTGVSQNPRHKITKRGQNVTFRCDPISEHNRLYWYRQTLGQGPEFLTYFQNEAQLEKSRLLSDRFSAERPKGSFSTLEIQRTEQGDSAMYLCASSPRIAGAVDTQYFGPGTRLTVL.

This clonotype showed up many times. The V and J genes are TRBV3-1 and TRBJ1-1, with D maybe TRBD1 (5 bases). In germline, CDR1 is LGHDT, CDR2 YNNKEL (reference sequence). This CDR3 spans 13 amino acids. V dropped 3 bases and J dropped 6 bases, with 11 bases sitting between them. CDR3 coding DNA: TGTGCCAGCAGCCATCGACAGCCCGCTGAAGCTTTCTTT. Its protein is CASSHRQPAEAFF.